This T cell receptor (beta chain) was recorded in a study of T cells in localized non-small cell lung cancer. Concerning this clone itself: What it binds is unknown.

The V gene end was trimmed by 6 bases and the J gene end by 4 bases; junction bases not matched to a gene: 4. The length of the CDR3 is 14 residues. Germline CDR1 and CDR2: GTSNPN and SVGIG (reference sequence). Sequencing used immunoSEQ multiplex PCR; TCRdb keeps in-frame clones, though not all of them. The sample has about 78,000 clones; approximately 84% are singletons. Study results and limitations: Investigators sequenced only a single tumor region, leaving heterogeneity possible.

This sequence joins TRBV30 and TRBJ2-2, with 11 bases lining up with TRBD1. Sequencing was performed on peripheral blood, taken before any cancer treatment. The source is a man aged 40 to 69 with stage I lung adenocarcinoma. The CDR3 sequence is CACTGTGGTGELFF. As DNA, the CDR3 is TGTGCCTGCACCGGGACAGGGGGCACCGGGGAGCTGTTTTTT.